This T cell receptor (beta chain) was captured by sequencing in a study of T cell responses to AZD1222 COVID-19 vaccine (dated by TCRdb to about 2021). Context from the whole study: AZD1222 recipients given second doses at about 4 weeks or at about 12 weeks were pooled, since spike-specific TCR depth and breadth were not found to differ between the two schedules. Enrollment into the trials was organized by age into subgroups of 18-55, 56-69 and 70-plus years, and those subgroups contained around 150, 28 and 57 TCR-sequenced participants, respectively. A total of under 250 trial participants underwent TCR sequencing, of whom around 210 had received two doses of AZD1222 and 26 had received two doses of the MenACWY control vaccine. Paper-wide results and their limitations: The whole spike protein was spanned by vaccine-associated CD4 TCRs, and dominant responses were seen in regions 160-218 and 743-854. A significant rise in spike-specific TCR breadth and depth was observed after two AZD1222 doses relative to day 0 and relative to MenACWY recipients. Conclusions about previously exposed vaccinees are limited, since just five or six AZD1222 recipients were seropositive for SARS-CoV-2 at baseline. Because no day 14 peak-response samples were available, repertoires were characterized only after the peak T cell response. The 56-69-year group was small, and its depth increase did not reach significance, likely because of low power. Reportedly, close to half of the unique spike-specific TCRs recognized epitopes lying outside the regions that are mutated in the B.1.351 and B.1.1.7 variants. Most participants were white British and females outnumbered males, and the authors suggested that clonal diversity may have been underestimated.

In the paper's terms, the time point label means: baseline before first vaccination. The vaccinee samples were drawn from two UK trials, COV001 and COV002, one of which was a single-blind randomized controlled phase 2/3 trial testing AZD1222 (ChAdOx1 nCoV-19) in healthy adults. For TCRbeta chain sequencing, PBMC samples from trial participants were taken at day 0 and at day 28 after the second dose. The germline V gene (reference sequence) provides CDR1 LNHDA and CDR2 SQIVND. The CDR3 contains 15 residues, cysteine and phenylalanine counted. CDR3 DNA is the only sequence kept; it has 45 bases, read in frame from the first base. The junction carries 20 bases between V and J, which are trimmed by 7 bases and 7 bases respectively. On this clone itself: Its antigen is currently not known. Base qualities are not recorded, but no much larger clone differs from it by a single base.

The CDR3 regions of human TCRbeta chains were analyzed by immunosequencing. Regarding the original processing steps: Repertoire TCRs were checked for matches against a reference library of SARS-CoV-2-specific TCRs that had been generated using the MIRA antigen-specificity platform. Breadth was defined as the fraction of unique TCRs that were SARS-CoV-2-associated, and depth was defined as the fraction of total T cells that were SARS-CoV-2-associated. Each spike-specific TCR was assigned to its reactive spike region and to a CD4 or CD8 class using the MIRA data. Log10-transformed breadth and depth values were compared by one-way ANOVA with Sidak's multiple comparisons tests. The table was pulled from immuneACCESS by TCRdb, which kept in-frame rearrangements only. Such tables lose some clones; where checked, under half of the loss comes from unresolved V genes, and the rest has no known cause. The V and J calls and the clone size are those of that table, but D and trimming were determined from the DNA. Across this sample there are 95,000 to 100,000 clones, with roughly 84% seen only once. Approximately 1.3% of the sample is in the top ten clones.

Sequencing was performed on peripheral blood, taken on day 0 of AZD1222 vaccination. The clonotype was recovered from an adult in good health. The chain was built from TRBV19 and TRBJ2-1; the best D guess is TRBD2, with 6 bases matching. The DNA is as follows: TGTGCCAGTACTCGGGGGACCTACAAGGGGAATGAGCAGTTCTTC. It is translated as CASTRGTYKGNEQFF.